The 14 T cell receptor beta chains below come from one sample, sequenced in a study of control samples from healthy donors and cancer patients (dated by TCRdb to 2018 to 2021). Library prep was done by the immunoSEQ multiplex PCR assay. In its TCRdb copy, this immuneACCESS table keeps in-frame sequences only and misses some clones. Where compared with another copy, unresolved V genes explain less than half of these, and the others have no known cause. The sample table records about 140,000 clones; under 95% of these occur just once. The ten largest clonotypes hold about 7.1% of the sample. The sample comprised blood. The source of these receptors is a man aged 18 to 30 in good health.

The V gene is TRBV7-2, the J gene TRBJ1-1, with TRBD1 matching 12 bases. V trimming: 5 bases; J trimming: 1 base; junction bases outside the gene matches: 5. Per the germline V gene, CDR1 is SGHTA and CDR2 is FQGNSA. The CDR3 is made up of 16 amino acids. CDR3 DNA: TGTGCCAGCAGCGGGGACAGGGGGCAGTGGAACACTGAAGCTTTCTTT. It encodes CASSGDRGQWNTEAFF.

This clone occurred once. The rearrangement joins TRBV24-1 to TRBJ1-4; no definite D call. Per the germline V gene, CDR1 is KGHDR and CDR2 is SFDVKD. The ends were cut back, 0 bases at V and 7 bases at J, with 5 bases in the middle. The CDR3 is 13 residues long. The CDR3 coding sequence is TGTGCCACCAGTGATTTGCCCGGTGAAAAACTGTTTTTT. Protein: CATSDLPGEKLFF.

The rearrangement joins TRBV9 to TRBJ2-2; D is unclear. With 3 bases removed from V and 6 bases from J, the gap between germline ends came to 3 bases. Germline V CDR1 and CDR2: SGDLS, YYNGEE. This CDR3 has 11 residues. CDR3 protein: CASSGPGELFF. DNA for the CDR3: TGTGCCAGCAGCGGTCCCGGGGAGCTGTTTTTT.

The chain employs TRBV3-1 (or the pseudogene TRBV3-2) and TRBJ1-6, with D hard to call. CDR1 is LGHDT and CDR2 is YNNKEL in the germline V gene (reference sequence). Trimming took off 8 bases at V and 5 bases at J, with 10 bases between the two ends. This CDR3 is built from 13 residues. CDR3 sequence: CASARFDNSPLHF. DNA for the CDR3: TGTGCCAGCGCCCGATTCGATAATTCACCCCTCCACTTT.

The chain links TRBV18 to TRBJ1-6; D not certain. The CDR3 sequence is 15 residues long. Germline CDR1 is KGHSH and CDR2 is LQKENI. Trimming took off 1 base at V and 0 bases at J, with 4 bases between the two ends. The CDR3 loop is CASSPLSSYNSPLHF. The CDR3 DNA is TGTGCCAGCTCACCACTGAGCTCCTATAATTCACCCCTCCACTTT.

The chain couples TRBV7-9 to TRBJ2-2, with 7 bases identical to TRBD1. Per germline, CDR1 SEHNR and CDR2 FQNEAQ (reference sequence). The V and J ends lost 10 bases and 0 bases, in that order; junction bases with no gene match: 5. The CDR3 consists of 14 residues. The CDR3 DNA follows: TGTGCCACAACCGGGACAGCGAACACCGGGGAGCTGTTTTTT. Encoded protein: CATTGTANTGELFF.

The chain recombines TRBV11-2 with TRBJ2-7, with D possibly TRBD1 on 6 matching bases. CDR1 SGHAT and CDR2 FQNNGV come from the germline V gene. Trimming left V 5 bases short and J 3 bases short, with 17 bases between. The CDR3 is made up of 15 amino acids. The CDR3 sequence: CASSRPGQPNYEQYF. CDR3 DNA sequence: TGTGCCAGCAGCCGGCCGGGACAACCAAACTACGAGCAGTACTTC.

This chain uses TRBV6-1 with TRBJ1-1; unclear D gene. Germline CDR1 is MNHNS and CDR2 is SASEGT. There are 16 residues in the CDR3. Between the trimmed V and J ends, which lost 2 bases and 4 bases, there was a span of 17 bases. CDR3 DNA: TGTGCCAGCAGTGAAACCCCCGGCGAGGGAGGCACTGAAGCTTTCTTT. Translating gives CASSETPGEGGTEAFF.

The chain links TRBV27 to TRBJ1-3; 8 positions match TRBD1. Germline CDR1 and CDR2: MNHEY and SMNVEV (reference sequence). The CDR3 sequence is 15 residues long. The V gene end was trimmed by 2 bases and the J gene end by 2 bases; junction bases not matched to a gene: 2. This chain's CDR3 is CASSLGQGPGNTIYF. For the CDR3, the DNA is TGTGCCAGCAGTTTAGGACAGGGACCTGGAAACACCATATATTTT.

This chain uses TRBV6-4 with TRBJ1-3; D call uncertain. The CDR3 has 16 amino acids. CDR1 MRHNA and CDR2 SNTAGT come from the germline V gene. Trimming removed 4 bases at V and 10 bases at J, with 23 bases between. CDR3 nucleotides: TGTGCCAGCAGTGTCGACCTTAACCCGATTGAAAAAACCATATATTTT. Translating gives CASSVDLNPIEKTIYF.

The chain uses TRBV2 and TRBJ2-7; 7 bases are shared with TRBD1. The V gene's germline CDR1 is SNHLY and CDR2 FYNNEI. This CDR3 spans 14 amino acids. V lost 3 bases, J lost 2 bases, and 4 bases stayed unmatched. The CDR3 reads CASSDGQAAYEQYF. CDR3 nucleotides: TGTGCCAGCAGTGACGGACAGGCGGCCTACGAGCAGTACTTC.

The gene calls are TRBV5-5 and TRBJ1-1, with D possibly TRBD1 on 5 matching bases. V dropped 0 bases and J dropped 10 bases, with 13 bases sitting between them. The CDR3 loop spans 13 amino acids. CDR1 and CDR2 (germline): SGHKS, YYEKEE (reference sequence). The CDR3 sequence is CASSLGGLRGAFF. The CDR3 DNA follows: TGTGCCAGCAGCTTGGGAGGTTTGAGGGGAGCTTTCTTT.

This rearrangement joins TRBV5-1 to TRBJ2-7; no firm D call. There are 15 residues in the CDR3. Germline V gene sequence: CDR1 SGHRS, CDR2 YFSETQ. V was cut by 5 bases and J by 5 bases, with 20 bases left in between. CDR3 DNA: TGCGCCAGCAGTTTCCAGGACGGTCCAAATCACGAGCAGTACTTC. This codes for CASSFQDGPNHEQYF.

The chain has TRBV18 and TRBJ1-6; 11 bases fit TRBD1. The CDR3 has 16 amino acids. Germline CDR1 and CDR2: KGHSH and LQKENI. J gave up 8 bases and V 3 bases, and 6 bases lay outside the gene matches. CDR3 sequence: CASSPPGDRGYSPLHF. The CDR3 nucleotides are TGTGCCAGCTCACCCCCTGGGGACAGGGGGTATTCACCCCTCCACTTT.